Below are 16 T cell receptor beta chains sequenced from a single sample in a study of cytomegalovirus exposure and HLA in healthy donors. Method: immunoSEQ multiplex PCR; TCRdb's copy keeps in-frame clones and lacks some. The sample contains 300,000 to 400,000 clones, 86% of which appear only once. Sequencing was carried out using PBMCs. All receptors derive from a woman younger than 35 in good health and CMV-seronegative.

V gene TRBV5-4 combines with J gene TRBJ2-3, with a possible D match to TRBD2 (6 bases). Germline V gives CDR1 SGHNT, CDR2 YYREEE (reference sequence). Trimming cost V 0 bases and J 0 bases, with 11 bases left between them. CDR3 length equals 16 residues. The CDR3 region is CASSLVGGTSTDTQYF. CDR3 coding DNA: TGTGCCAGCAGCTTGGTGGGCGGGACTAGCACAGATACGCAGTATTTT.

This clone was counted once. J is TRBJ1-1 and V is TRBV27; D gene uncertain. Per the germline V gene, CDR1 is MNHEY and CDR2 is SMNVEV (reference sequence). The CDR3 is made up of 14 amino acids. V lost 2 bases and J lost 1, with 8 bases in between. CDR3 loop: CASSLGPANTEAFF. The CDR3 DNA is TGTGCCAGCAGTTTAGGGCCAGCGAACACTGAAGCTTTCTTT.

The CDR3 nucleotides read TGTGCCAGCTCACCCAGGGAGGGTGGCACTGAAGCTTTCTTT. This gives the protein CASSPREGGTEAFF. The chain has TRBV18 and TRBJ1-1; perhaps TRBD1 as D (5 bases). The V gene's germline CDR1 is KGHSH and CDR2 LQKENI. The CDR3 spans 14 residues. Trimming took 3 bases from V and 4 from J, leaving 12 bases between them.

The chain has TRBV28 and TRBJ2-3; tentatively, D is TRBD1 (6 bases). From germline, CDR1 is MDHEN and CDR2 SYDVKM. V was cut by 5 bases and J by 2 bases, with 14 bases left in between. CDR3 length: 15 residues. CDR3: CASSLGHQLTDTQYF. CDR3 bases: TGTGCCAGCAGTCTGGGACACCAACTCACAGATACGCAGTATTTT.

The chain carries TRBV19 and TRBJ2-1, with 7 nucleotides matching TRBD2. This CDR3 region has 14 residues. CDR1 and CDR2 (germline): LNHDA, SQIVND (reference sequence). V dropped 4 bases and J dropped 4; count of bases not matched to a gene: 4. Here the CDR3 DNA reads TGTGCCAGTAGTACCGGGACTACTTACAATGAGCAGTTCTTC. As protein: CASSTGTTYNEQFF.

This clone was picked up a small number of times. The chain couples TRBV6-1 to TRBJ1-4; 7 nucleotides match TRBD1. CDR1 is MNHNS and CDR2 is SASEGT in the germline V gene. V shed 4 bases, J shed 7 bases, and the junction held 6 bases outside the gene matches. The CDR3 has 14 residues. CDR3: CASSGRGNLEKLFF. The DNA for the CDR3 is TGTGCCAGCAGTGGCAGGGGGAACCTTGAAAAACTGTTTTTT.

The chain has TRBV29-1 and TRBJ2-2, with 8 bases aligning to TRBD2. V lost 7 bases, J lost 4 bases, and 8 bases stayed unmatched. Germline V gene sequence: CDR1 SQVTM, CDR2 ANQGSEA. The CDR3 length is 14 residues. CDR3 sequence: CSAVGRAFTGELFF. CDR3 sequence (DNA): TGCAGCGCCGTCGGGAGGGCCTTCACCGGGGAGCTGTTTTTT.

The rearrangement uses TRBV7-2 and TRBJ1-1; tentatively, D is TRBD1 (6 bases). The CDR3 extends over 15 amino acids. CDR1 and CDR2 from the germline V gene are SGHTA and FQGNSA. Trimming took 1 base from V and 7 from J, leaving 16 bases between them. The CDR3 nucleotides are TGTGCCAGCAGCTTAGTGGCGGGGGCAGTAGGTGAAGCTTTCTTT. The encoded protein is CASSLVAGAVGEAFF.

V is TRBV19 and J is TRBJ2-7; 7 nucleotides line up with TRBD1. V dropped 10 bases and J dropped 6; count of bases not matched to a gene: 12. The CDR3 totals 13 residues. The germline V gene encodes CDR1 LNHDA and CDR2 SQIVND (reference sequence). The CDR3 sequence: CATRMTGLSEQYF. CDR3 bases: TGTGCCACCAGGATGACAGGGTTGAGCGAGCAGTACTTC. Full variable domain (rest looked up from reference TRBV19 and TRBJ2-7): DGGITQSPKYLFRKEGQNVTLSCEQNLNHDAMYWYRQDPGQGLRLIYYSQIVNDFQKGDIAEGYSVSREKKESFPLTVTSAQKNPTAFYLCATRMTGLSEQYFGPGTRLTVT.

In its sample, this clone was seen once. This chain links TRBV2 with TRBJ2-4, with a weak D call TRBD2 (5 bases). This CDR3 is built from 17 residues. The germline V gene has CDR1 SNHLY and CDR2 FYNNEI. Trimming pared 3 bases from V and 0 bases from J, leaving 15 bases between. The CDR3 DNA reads TGTGCCAGCAGTGATAACCTCAGCGGCGAAGCCAAAAACATTCAGTACTTC. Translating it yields CASSDNLSGEAKNIQYF. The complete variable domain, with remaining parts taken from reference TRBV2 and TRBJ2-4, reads EPEVTQTPSHQVTQMGQEVILRCVPISNHLYFYWYRQILGQKVEFLVSFYNNEISEKSEIFDDQFSVERPDGSNFTLKIRSTKLEDSAMYFCASSDNLSGEAKNIQYFGAGTRLSVL.

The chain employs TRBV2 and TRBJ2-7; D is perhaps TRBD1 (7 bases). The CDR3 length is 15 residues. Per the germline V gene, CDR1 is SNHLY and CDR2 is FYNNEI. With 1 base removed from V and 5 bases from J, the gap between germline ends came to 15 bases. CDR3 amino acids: CASSEGGGGLDEQYF. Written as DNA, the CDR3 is TGTGCCAGCAGTGAAGGTGGAGGGGGCTTGGACGAGCAGTACTTC.

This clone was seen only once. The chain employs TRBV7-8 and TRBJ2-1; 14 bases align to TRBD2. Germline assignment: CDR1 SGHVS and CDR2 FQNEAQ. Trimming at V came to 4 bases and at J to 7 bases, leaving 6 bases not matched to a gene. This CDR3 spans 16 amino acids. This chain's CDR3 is CASSSRTSGGRNEQFF. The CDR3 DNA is TGTGCCAGCAGCTCCCGGACTAGCGGGGGGCGGAATGAGCAGTTCTTC. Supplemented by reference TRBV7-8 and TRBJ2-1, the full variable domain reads GAGVSQSPRYKVAKRGQDVALRCDPISGHVSLFWYQQALGQGPEFLTYFQNEAQLDKSGLPSDRFFAERPEGSVSTLKIQRTQQEDSAVYLCASSSRTSGGRNEQFFGPGTRLTVL.

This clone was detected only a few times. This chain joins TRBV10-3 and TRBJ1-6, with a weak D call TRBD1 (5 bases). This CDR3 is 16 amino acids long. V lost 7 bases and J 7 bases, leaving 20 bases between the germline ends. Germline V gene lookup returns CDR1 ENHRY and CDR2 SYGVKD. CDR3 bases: TGTGCCATCAAGGCCCCCCAAGGGGAGGGGAATTCACCCCTCCACTTT. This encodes CAIKAPQGEGNSPLHF.

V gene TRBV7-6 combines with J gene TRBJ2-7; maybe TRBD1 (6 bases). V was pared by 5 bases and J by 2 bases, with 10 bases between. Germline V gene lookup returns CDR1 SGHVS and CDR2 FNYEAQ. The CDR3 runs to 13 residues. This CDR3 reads CASSPTGPYEQYF. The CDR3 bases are TGTGCCAGCAGCCCGACAGGCCCCTACGAGCAGTACTTC.

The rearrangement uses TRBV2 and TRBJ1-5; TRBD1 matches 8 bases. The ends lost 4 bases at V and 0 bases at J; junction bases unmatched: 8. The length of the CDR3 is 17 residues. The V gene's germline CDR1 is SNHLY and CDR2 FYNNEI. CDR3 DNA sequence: TGTGCCAGCAGTGGGGGGGGGACAGGTTATAGCAATCAGCCCCAGCATTTT. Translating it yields CASSGGGTGYSNQPQHF.

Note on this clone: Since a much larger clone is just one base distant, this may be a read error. The CDR3 nucleotides read TGTGCCAGCAGCCGACAGGGGGCCTACGAGCAGTACTTC. Its translation: CASSRQGAYEQYF. V and J are TRBV7-9 and TRBJ2-7; 9 positions agree with TRBD1. Germline CDR1 is SEHNR and CDR2 is FQNEAQ (reference sequence). This CDR3 comprises 13 residues. V shed 5 bases, J shed 2 bases, and the junction held 1 base outside the gene matches.